The rows below give T cell receptor beta chains drawn from one sample of a study of response to subunit inactivated influenza vaccine. TCRdb processed the RT-PCR reads anew with MiXCR; each CDR3 protein has one entry. This table holds about 530,000 distinct CDR3 sequences, about 12% found once. The sequencing here drew on PBMCs from blood, taken on the day of vaccination. Receptor source: a man aged 45 to 65 who received an inactivated influenza vaccine. The CDR3 runs from the conserved cysteine through the conserved F or W. Each record gives: D gene, J gene, V gene, clone size, CDR3 length, CDR3 protein, CDR3 DNA. A D gene is named only where the DNA matches it firmly. For some rows the clone size is stated as once, few or many, or as a class when expanded; others skip it.

TRBD2 | TRBJ2-1 | TRBV5-1 | few | 17 | CASSLGTSGRAYNEQFF | TGCGCCAGCAGCCTCGGGACTAGCGGGAGAGCTTACAATGAGCAGTTCTTC
TRBD2 | TRBJ2-3 | TRBV2 | . | 14 | CASNRLAEEDTQYF | TGTGCCAGCAATCGCCTAGCGGAGGAAGATACGCAGTATTTT
. | TRBJ1-2 | TRBV12-3/TRBV12-4 | few | 13 | CASSPRAVYGYTF | TGTGCCAGCAGCCCGCGGGCGGTATATGGCTACACCTTC
TRBD2 | TRBJ2-7 | TRBV11-2 | few | 14 | CASSPNTSGYEQYF | TGTGCCAGCAGCCCTAATACTAGCGGCTACGAGCAGTACTTC
. | TRBJ2-1 | TRBV7-2 | few | 14 | CASSLASRDNEQFF | TGTGCCAGCAGCTTAGCGTCGCGGGACAATGAGCAGTTCTTC
. | TRBJ2-1 | TRBV5-1 | . | 16 | CASSGGGTYVGNEQFF | TGCGCCAGCAGCGGTGGCGGGACATACGTTGGGAATGAGCAGTTCTTC
. | TRBJ2-7 | TRBV14 | few | 16 | CASSSLSRAGSYEQYF | TGTGCCAGCAGCTCCTTATCTCGGGCTGGATCCTACGAGCAGTACTTC
. | TRBJ2-5 | TRBV9 | few | 14 | CASSAQDNLETQYF | TGTGCCAGCAGCGCCCAGGACAACTTAGAGACCCAGTACTTC
TRBD1 | TRBJ1-2 | TRBV20-1 | few | 12 | CRPTTGVGGYTF | TGCAGACCTACCACAGGGGTCGGTGGCTACACCTTC
. | TRBJ2-1 | TRBV5-5 | many | 16 | CASSLSRGASYNEQFF | TGTGCCAGCAGCTTGTCACGGGGGGCCTCCTACAATGAGCAGTTCTTC
. | TRBJ1-2 | TRBV7-2 | few | 15 | CASSLDPGGLNGYTF | TGTGCCAGCAGCTTAGACCCGGGAGGGCTCAATGGCTACACCTTC
. | TRBJ2-5 | TRBV12-3/TRBV12-4 | many | 12 | CASSLRPETQYF | TGTGCCAGCAGTTTAAGGCCTGAGACCCAGTACTTC
. | TRBJ2-5 | TRBV28 | . | 14 | CASSPLTLRETQYF | TGTGCCAGCAGTCCCCTCACGCTAAGGGAGACCCAGTACTTC
. | TRBJ2-3 | TRBV6-2/TRBV6-3 | . | 16 | CASSLLSIAPTDTQYF | TGTGCCAGCAGTCTACTTTCTATAGCCCCCACAGATACGCAGTATTTT
. | TRBJ1-3 | TRBV2 | . | 16 | CASRMGGLTSGNTIYF | TGTGCCAGCAGGATGGGAGGGCTAACCTCTGGAAACACCATATATTTT
TRBD2 | TRBJ2-3 | TRBV29-1 | many | 13 | CSGKQAGGDTQYF | TGCAGCGGGAAGCAAGCGGGGGGCGATACGCAGTATTTT
. | TRBJ2-7 | TRBV4-2 | few | 14 | CASSLDRYSYEQYF | TGTGCCAGCAGCCTGGACAGATACTCCTACGAGCAGTACTTC
. | TRBJ1-6 | TRBV29-1 | . | 13 | CSVTWGANSPLHF | TGCAGCGTAACGTGGGGGGCTAATTCACCCCTCCACTTT
. | TRBJ2-3 | TRBV4-2 | few | 15 | CASSQGTTNTDTQYF | TGTGCCAGCAGCCAAGGGACTACCAACACAGATACGCAGTATTTT
. | TRBJ1-4 | TRBV2 | few | 11 | CASRGQEKLFF | TGTGCCAGCAGGGGTCAGGAAAAACTGTTTTTT
. | TRBJ2-3 | TRBV3-1 | few | 12 | CASSQVKDTQYF | TGTGCCAGCAGCCAAGTAAAAGATACGCAGTATTTT
. | TRBJ2-1 | TRBV13 | many | 16 | CASSLVQGTPTDEQFF | TGTGCCAGCAGCTTAGTCCAGGGGACACCTACAGATGAGCAGTTCTTC
. | TRBJ1-1 | TRBV20-1 | few | 15 | CSANEGGAGNTEAFF | TGCAGTGCTAATGAGGGGGGTGCTGGGAACACTGAAGCTTTCTTT
TRBD1 | TRBJ1-4 | TRBV7-9 | few | 14 | CASSLGQGDEKLFF | TGTGCCAGCAGCCTGGGACAGGGGGATGAAAAACTGTTTTTT
. | TRBJ2-2 | TRBV7-2 | few | 14 | CASSTRLNTGELFF | TGTGCCAGCAGCACCCGACTAAACACCGGGGAGCTGTTTTTT
. | TRBJ2-7 | TRBV9 | . | 15 | CASSPDFGGGYEQYF | TGTGCCAGCAGCCCCGACTTTGGAGGTGGCTACGAGCAGTACTTC
TRBD1 | TRBJ1-1 | TRBV4-1 | . | 16 | CASSQVSTGQNTEAFF | TGCGCCAGCAGCCAGGTTTCGACAGGGCAGAACACTGAAGCTTTCTTT
TRBD2 | TRBJ2-1 | TRBV5-1 | few | 15 | CASSGTSGPYNEQFF | TGCGCCAGCAGCGGAACTAGCGGGCCTTACAATGAGCAGTTCTTC
TRBD1 | TRBJ1-3 | TRBV10-3 | . | 15 | CAISRQGISGNTIYF | TGTGCCATCAGTAGACAGGGAATCTCTGGAAACACCATATATTTT
TRBD1 | TRBJ2-2 | TRBV12-3/TRBV12-4 | . | 16 | CASSLRDRGRTGELFF | TGTGCCAGCAGCCTCCGGGACAGGGGGCGCACCGGGGAGCTGTTTTTT
TRBD1 | TRBJ2-7 | TRBV4-1 | few | 13 | CASSLTTGDEQYF | TGCGCCAGCAGCCTTACGACAGGGGACGAGCAGTACTTC
TRBD1 | TRBJ2-3 | TRBV5-1 | few | 14 | CASSTLTGADTQYF | TGCGCCAGCAGCACTTTAACAGGGGCAGATACGCAGTATTTT
. | TRBJ1-3 | TRBV6-1 | few | 15 | CASSEAPAGGNTIYF | TGTGCCAGCAGTGAAGCCCCGGCGGGCGGAAACACCATATATTTT
. | TRBJ1-2 | TRBV6-2/TRBV6-3 | few | 16 | CASSYFPGRSFYGYTF | TGTGCCAGCAGTTACTTTCCGGGACGATCCTTCTATGGCTACACCTTC
. | TRBJ2-2 | TRBV7-2 | . | 17 | CASSLSGWTQNTGELFF | TGTGCCAGCAGCTTAAGCGGGTGGACCCAGAACACCGGGGAGCTGTTTTTT
. | TRBJ2-4 | TRBV29-1 | many | 13 | CSAILVAKNIQYF | TGCAGCGCCATACTAGTAGCCAAAAACATTCAGTACTTC
TRBD1 | TRBJ2-3 | TRBV20-1 | few | 19 | CSAKTGQGPKGASTDTQYF | TGCAGTGCTAAAACTGGACAGGGGCCGAAGGGGGCTAGCACAGATACGCAGTATTTT
TRBD2 | TRBJ2-5 | TRBV5-1 | . | 18 | CASSQRGSGSYLPETQYF | TGCGCCAGCAGCCAGAGGGGAAGCGGGAGCTACCTCCCGGAGACCCAGTACTTC
TRBD2 | TRBJ2-1 | TRBV7-2 | few | 16 | CASSLVAGELGNEQFF | TGTGCCAGCAGCTTAGTAGCGGGGGAGCTCGGCAATGAGCAGTTCTTC
TRBD1 | TRBJ2-2 | TRBV19 | few | 14 | CASSTGQAPGELFF | TGTGCCAGTAGTACGGGACAGGCCCCCGGGGAGCTGTTTTTT
TRBD1 | TRBJ2-1 | TRBV3-1 | many | 18 | CASSQDLPGQGAWDEQFF | TGTGCCAGCAGCCAAGATCTACCTGGACAGGGGGCGTGGGATGAGCAGTTCTTC
TRBD2 | TRBJ2-7 | TRBV6-2/TRBV6-3 | . | 20 | CASSYYPLAEQYLGAYEQYF | TGTGCCAGCAGTTACTACCCACTAGCGGAGCAGTACTTAGGAGCGTACGAGCAGTACTTC
TRBD1 | TRBJ2-5 | TRBV9 | . | 14 | CASSAGQVQETQYF | TGTGCCAGCAGCGCCGGACAGGTCCAAGAGACCCAGTACTTC
. | TRBJ1-2 | TRBV12-3/TRBV12-4 | many | 15 | CASSLWQGIDHGYTF | TGTGCCAGCAGTTTGTGGCAGGGTATAGATCATGGCTACACCTTC
TRBD2 | TRBJ2-5 | TRBV15 | few | 14 | CATHGGGYQETQYF | TGTGCCACTCATGGGGGGGGGTACCAAGAGACCCAGTACTTC
TRBD2 | TRBJ2-1 | TRBV6-1 | many | 15 | CASRISGGGYNEQFF | TGTGCCAGCAGGATTAGCGGGGGGGGTTACAATGAGCAGTTCTTC
. | TRBJ2-6 | TRBV4-3 | many | 16 | CASSLSPNLGANVLTF | TGCGCCAGCAGCCTCTCCCCTAATTTGGGGGCCAACGTCCTGACTTTC
. | TRBJ2-1 | TRBV29-1 | . | 15 | CSVEGPGFSYNEQFF | TGCAGCGTTGAAGGGCCGGGCTTCTCCTACAATGAGCAGTTCTTC
TRBD1 | TRBJ2-1 | TRBV27 | few | 16 | CASSLWTGGTYNEQFF | TGTGCCAGCAGTTTATGGACAGGGGGGACCTACAATGAGCAGTTCTTC
. | TRBJ2-7 | TRBV20-1 | . | 14 | CSAKRSYGAYEQYF | TGCAGCGCCAAACGATCCTATGGGGCCTACGAGCAGTACTTC